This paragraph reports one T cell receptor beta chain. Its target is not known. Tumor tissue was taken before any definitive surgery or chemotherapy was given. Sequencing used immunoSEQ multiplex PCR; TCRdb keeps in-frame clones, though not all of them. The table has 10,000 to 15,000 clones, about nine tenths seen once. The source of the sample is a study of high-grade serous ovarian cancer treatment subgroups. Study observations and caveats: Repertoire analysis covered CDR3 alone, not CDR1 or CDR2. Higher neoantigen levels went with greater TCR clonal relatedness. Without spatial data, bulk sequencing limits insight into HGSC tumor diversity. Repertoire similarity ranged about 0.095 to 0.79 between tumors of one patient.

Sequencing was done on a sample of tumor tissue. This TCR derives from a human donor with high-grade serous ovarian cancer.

The CDR3: CASSLMTGGTEAFF. The CDR3 DNA sequence: TGCGCCAGCAGCCTAATGACAGGGGGTACTGAAGCTTTCTTT. V and J are TRBV10-2 and TRBJ1-1; TRBD1 matches at 9 bases. The trim removed 6 bases at V and 5 bases at J, leaving 7 bases unmatched. Germline values: CDR1 WSHSY, CDR2 SAAADI. The CDR3 has 14 residues.